This is a list of T cell receptor beta chains from one sample in a study of pediatric ulcerative colitis. Data came from immunoSEQ multiplex PCR; TCRdb stores just in-frame clones and leaves some out. The data contain more than 35,000 clones, 73% of them singletons. The sequencing sample was made of gut tissue. All receptors derive from a boy aged 5-17 years with moderate ulcerative colitis. Both conserved end residues are part of each CDR3. A D gene is named only where the DNA matches it firmly. The size field is filled for only some rows; it gives once, few, many or a size class.

length,V,J,size,D,DNA,CDR3
13,TRBV5-6,TRBJ2-5,NA,NA,TGTGCCAGCAGCCTAAGCGGGTCGGAGACCCAGTACTTC,CASSLSGSETQYF
15,TRBV7-8,TRBJ2-3,NA,NA,TGTGCCAGCAGCCGGTCGGGACAAAACACAGATACGCAGTATTTT,CASSRSGQNTDTQYF
15,TRBV5-1,TRBJ1-3,NA,NA,TGCGCCAGCAGCCAAGTCGCGGGGGTTCGGAACACCATATATTTT,CASSQVAGVRNTIYF
15,TRBV10-1,TRBJ2-3,NA,TRBD1,TGCGCCAGCAGTGAGGGACAGGGCAGTCCAGATACGCAGTATTTT,CASSEGQGSPDTQYF
15,TRBV7-2,TRBJ1-2,NA,TRBD1,TGTGCCAGCAGCCCCTGGACAGGACGCCTCTATGGCTACACCTTC,CASSPWTGRLYGYTF
13,TRBV11-2,TRBJ2-1,NA,NA,TGTGCCAGCAGCTTAGAACAGTTCAATGAGCAGTTCTTC,CASSLEQFNEQFF
15,TRBV6-5,TRBJ1-2,few,NA,TGTGCCAGCAGTTACTCGATAAACAGGGCGGACGGCTACACCTTC,CASSYSINRADGYTF
18,TRBV4-1,TRBJ2-7,NA,NA,TGCGCCAGCAGCCAAGACGGTGTGTGGGACACAGCATCCTACGAGCAGTACTTC,CASSQDGVWDTASYEQYF
13,TRBV6-5,TRBJ1-2,NA,NA,TGTGCCAGCAGATTCCGGGATAACTATGGCTACACCTTC,CASRFRDNYGYTF
16,TRBV7-8,TRBJ1-1,once,NA,TGTGCCAGCAGCTTAAGAAGAGGCCCCGGGAGGACTGAAGCTTTCTTT,CASSLRRGPGRTEAFF
16,TRBV5-5,TRBJ2-7,NA,TRBD2,TGTGCCAGCAGCTTGGGGCCTAGCGGGAGGTTAAGCGAGCAGTACTTC,CASSLGPSGRLSEQYF
14,TRBV5-1,TRBJ2-7,NA,TRBD2,TGCGCCAGCAGCCGAGCGGGAGTTCTCTACGAGCAGTACTTC,CASSRAGVLYEQYF